This T cell receptor (beta chain) was obtained from a study of CD4 T cells in relation to SARS-CoV-2 and coronaviruses. Study as a whole: Negative control cultures got HIV-1 Nef peptides or no peptide.

Sequencing used immunoSEQ multiplex PCR; TCRdb keeps in-frame clones, though not all of them. Seen here are under 30,000 clones, roughly 82% observed once, and the top ten hold around 13%. This CDR3 is built from 15 residues. V shed 5 bases, J shed 3 bases, and the junction held 7 bases outside the gene matches. CDR1 is SGHTA, CDR2 FQGNSA, per germline. Before the COVID-19 pandemic, during about 2011-2019, CD4+ T cells were taken from unexposed donors. The cells were cultured for around ten days before CD4+ T cells were isolated. With respect to this clone: The target antigen is unknown.

The specimen sequenced was CD4+ T cells from PBMCs, cultured in vitro. The TCR sequence derives from a human donor in good health. The V and J genes are TRBV7-2 and TRBJ2-7; TRBD2 aligns across 10 bases. CDR3 DNA sequence: TGTGCCAGCAGCCCCAGCTGGACTAGCGGCTACGAGCAGTACTTC. Its translation: CASSPSWTSGYEQYF.